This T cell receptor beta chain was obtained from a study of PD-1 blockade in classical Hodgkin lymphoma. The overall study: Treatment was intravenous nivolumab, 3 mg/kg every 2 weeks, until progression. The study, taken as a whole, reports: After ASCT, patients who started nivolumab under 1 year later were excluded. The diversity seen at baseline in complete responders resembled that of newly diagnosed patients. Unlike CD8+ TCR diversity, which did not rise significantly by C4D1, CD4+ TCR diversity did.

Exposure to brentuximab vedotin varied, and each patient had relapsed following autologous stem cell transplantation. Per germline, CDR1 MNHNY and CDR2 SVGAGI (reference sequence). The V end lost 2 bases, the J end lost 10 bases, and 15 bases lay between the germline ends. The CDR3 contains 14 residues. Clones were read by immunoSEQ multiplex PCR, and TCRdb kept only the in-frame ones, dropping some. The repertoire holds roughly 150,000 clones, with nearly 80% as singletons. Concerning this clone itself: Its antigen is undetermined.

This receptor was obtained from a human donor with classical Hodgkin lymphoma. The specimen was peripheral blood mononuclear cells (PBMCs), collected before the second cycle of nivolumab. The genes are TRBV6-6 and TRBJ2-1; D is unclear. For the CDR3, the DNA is TGTGCCAGCAGTTACAGTGTCCTCAGGTGGGAGCAGTTCTTC. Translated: CASSYSVLRWEQFF.